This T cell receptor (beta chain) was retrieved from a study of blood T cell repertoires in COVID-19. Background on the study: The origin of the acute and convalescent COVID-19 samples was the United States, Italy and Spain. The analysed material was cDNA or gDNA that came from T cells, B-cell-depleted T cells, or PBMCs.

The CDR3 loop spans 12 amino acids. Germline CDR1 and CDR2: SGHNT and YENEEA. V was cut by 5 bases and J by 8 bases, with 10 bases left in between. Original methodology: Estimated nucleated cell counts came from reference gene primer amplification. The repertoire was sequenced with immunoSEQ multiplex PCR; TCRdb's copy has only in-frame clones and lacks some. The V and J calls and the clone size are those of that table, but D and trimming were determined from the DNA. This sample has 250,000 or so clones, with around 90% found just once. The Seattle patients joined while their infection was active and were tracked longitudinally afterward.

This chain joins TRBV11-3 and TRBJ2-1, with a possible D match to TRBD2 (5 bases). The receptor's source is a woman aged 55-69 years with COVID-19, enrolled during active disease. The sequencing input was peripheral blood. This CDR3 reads CASSPGLDEQFF. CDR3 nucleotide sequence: TGTGCCAGCAGCCCAGGACTGGATGAGCAGTTCTTC.